The 10 T cell receptor beta chains given below trace back to one sample, sequenced in a study of T-cell reconstitution after alpha-beta-depleted transplantation in children. Construction of the TCRbeta library involved unique molecular identifiers. TCRdb ran MiXCR on the PCR reads and lists one entry per CDR3 protein. Of about 440,000 distinct CDR3 sequences detected, 43% appear once; the ten largest clones hold 27%. Here the sequenced sample was PBMCs, taken before TCRalphabeta/CD19-depleted stem cell transplant. The source of these receptors is a girl under 10 years old with aplastic anemia, due to receive a stem cell transplant.

This clonotype was found a few times. The chain has TRBV18 and TRBJ1-1; tentative D call: TRBD1 (6 bases). This CDR3 is built from 16 residues. V lost 1 base and J lost 0, with 12 bases in between. In germline, CDR1 is KGHSH, CDR2 LQKENI. Here the CDR3 DNA reads TGTGCCAGCTCACCACTTGCCGGGACACTGAACACTGAAGCTTTCTTT. It specifies CASSPLAGTLNTEAFF.

A word on this clonotype: A single base separates this from a much larger clone, so it may be a read error. The V and J genes are TRBV11-2 and TRBJ2-7, with D perhaps TRBD1 or TRBD2 (5 bases each). Germline lookup yields CDR1 SGHAT and CDR2 FQNNGV. The CDR3 contains 15 residues. The CDR3 region has the DNA TGTACCAGCAGCTTAGGTGGGGACCACTCCTACGAGCAGTACTTC. Translation: CTSSLGGDHSYEQYF.

V and J are TRBV15 and TRBJ1-5, with D hard to call. The CDR3 contains 15 residues. V lost 0 bases and J lost 9, with 15 bases in between. CDR1 and CDR2 (germline): LNHNV, YYDKDF (reference sequence). CDR3 coding DNA: TGTGCCACCAGCAGAGAGGTTGTAGCAGGAATGCCCCAGCATTTT. Amino acids: CATSREVVAGMPQHF.

V and J are TRBV10-3 and TRBJ2-5; 10 nucleotides align to TRBD2. V was clipped by 5 bases and J by 2 bases; unmatched bases: 8. The CDR3 is made up of 16 amino acids. The germline gives CDR1 ENHRY, CDR2 SYGVKD. The CDR3 region is CAISTTGLAVQETQYF. The CDR3 DNA reads as TGTGCCATCAGTACCACCGGACTAGCGGTTCAAGAGACCCAGTACTTC.

This chain links TRBV3-1 with TRBJ1-5, with TRBD1 as a possible D gene (6 bases). The CDR3 has 15 residues. CDR1 is LGHDT, CDR2 YNNKEL, per germline (reference sequence). The ends were cut back, 1 base at V and 4 bases at J, with 11 bases in the middle. CDR3 amino acids: CASSQGWGANQPQHF. The CDR3 nucleotides are TGTGCCAGCAGCCAAGGGTGGGGGGCGAATCAGCCCCAGCATTTT.

The sample holds many counts of this clonotype. The rearrangement links TRBV12-3 or TRBV12-4 to TRBJ1-2, with TRBD1 identical over 11 bases. The CDR3 totals 13 residues. The trim removed 6 bases at V and 4 bases at J, leaving 1 base unmatched. The CDR3 here is CASRDRGPYGYTF. The CDR3 DNA sequence: TGTGCCAGCAGGGACAGGGGGCCCTATGGCTACACCTTC.

The chain joins TRBV29-1 to TRBJ2-2; D is unresolved. CDR3 length: 12 residues. V was shortened by 0 bases and J by 6 bases, with 5 bases between the two germline ends. Per the germline V gene, CDR1 is SQVTM and CDR2 is ANQGSEA. The CDR3 region is CSVEDLSGELFF. The CDR3 coding sequence is TGCAGCGTTGAAGATCTATCCGGGGAGCTGTTTTTT.

This clonotype has at least ten counts. This rearrangement joins TRBV12-3 or TRBV12-4 to TRBJ2-7; 12 bases fit TRBD1. The junction had 4 bases not matched to a gene; V was cut back by 5 bases and J by 5 bases. The CDR3 spans 14 residues. In nucleotides, the CDR3 is TGTGCCAGCAGTCGGGGACAGGGGGCCGACGAGCAGTACTTC. Translated: CASSRGQGADEQYF.

The gene calls are TRBV30 and TRBJ1-1, with TRBD1 matching 7 bases. Germline CDR1 reads GTSNPN; CDR2 reads SVGIG (reference sequence). With 5 bases clipped from V and 5 bases from J, the junction kept 8 bases outside the gene matches. The CDR3 length is 13 residues. CDR3 protein: CAWLRPRGTEAFF. DNA for the CDR3: TGTGCCTGGCTACGTCCCAGGGGGACTGAAGCTTTCTTT.

This clonotype was seen at least ten times. The chain links TRBV29-1 to TRBJ2-7; D remains unclear. Per germline, CDR1 SQVTM and CDR2 ANQGSEA. This CDR3 has 11 amino acids. Trimming took off 5 bases at V and 4 bases at J, with 9 bases between the two ends. CDR3 in DNA: TGCAGCGTTAGTTTCCGGTACGAGCAGTACTTC. It is translated as CSVSFRYEQYF.